The clone carrying this T cell receptor (beta chain) appeared once. The data stem from a study of blood T cell repertoires in COVID-19. Assay used: immunoSEQ multiplex PCR; TCRdb lists only in-frame clones, some missing. The data hold hundreds of thousands of clones, with roughly 90% observed a single time. The CDR3 is 14 amino acids. Trimming took 8 bases from V and 3 from J; bases not matched to a gene: 7. CDR1 and CDR2 from the germline V gene are ENHRY and SYGVKD. The clonotype comes from a woman in her 30s with COVID-19, enrolled during active disease. The material sequenced was peripheral blood. This chain joins TRBV10-3 and TRBJ2-3; 8 positions agree with TRBD2. In DNA form, the CDR3 reads TGTGCCATCCGGCGGGCGGGAGGTACAGATACGCAGTATTTT. This gives the protein CAIRRAGGTDTQYF.